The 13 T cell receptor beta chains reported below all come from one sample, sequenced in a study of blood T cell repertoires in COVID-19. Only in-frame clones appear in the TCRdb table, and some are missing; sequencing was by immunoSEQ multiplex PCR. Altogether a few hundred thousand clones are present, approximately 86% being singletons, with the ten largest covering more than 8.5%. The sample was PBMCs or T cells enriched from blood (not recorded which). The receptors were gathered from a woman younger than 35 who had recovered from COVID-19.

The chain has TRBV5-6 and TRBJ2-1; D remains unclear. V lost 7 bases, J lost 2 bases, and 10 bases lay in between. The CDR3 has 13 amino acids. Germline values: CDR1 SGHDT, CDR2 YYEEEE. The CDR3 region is CASLSITYNEQFF. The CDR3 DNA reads TGTGCCAGCTTGAGTATCACCTACAATGAGCAGTTCTTC.

The CDR3 DNA reads TGTGCCAGTAGTATCGGAGGGACAGTGGGCGGCGAGCAGTACTTC. As protein: CASSIGGTVGGEQYF. The V gene is TRBV19, the J gene TRBJ2-7; D is possibly TRBD1 (7 bases). Germline V gene data show CDR1 as LNHDA and CDR2 as SQIVND (reference sequence). The CDR3 loop spans 15 amino acids. Trimming took off 3 bases at V and 6 bases at J, with 18 bases between the two ends.

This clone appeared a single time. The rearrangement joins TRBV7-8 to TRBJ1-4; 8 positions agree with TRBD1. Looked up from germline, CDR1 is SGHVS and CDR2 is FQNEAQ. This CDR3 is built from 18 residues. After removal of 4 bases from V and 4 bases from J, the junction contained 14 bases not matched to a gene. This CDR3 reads CASSSTPGQVIRNEKLFF. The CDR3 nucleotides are TGTGCCAGCAGCTCAACACCGGGACAGGTGATCCGTAATGAAAAACTGTTTTTT.

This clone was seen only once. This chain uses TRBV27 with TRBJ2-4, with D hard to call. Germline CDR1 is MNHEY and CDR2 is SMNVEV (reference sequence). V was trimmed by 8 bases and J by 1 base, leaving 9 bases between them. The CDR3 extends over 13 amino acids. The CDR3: CASGETAKNIQYF. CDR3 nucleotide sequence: TGTGCCAGCGGAGAGACGGCCAAAAACATTCAGTACTTC.

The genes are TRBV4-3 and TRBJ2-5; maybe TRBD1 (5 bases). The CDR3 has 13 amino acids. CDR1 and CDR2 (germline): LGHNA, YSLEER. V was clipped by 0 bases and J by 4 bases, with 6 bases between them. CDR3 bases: TGCGCCAGCAGCCAAGATAGGGGAGAGACCCAGTACTTC. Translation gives CASSQDRGETQYF.

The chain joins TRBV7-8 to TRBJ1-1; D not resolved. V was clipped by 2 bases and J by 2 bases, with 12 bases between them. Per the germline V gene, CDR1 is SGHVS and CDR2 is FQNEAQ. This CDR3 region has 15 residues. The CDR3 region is CASSLSAGINTEAFF. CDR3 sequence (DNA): TGTGCCAGCAGCTTATCGGCCGGGATAAACACTGAAGCTTTCTTT.

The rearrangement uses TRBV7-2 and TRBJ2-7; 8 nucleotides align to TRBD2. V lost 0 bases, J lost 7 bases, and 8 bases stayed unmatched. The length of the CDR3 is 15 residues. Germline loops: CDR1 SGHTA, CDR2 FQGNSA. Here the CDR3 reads CASSLASGGRREQYF. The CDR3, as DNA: TGTGCCAGCAGCTTAGCGTCGGGGGGGCGTCGAGAGCAGTACTTC.

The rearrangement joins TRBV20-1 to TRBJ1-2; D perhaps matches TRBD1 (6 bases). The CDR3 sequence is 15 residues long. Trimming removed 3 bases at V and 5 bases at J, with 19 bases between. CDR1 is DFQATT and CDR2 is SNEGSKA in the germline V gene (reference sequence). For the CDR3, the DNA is TGCAGTGCTAGTCGGGGGGGCGCCTCCTGGTATGGCTACACCTTC. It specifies CSASRGGASWYGYTF.

CDR3 nucleotides: TGTGCCAGCAGCTTAAGGTCTGGCGGGGGGCCTCGTGAGACCCAGTACTTC. It codes for CASSLRSGGGPRETQYF. The V gene is TRBV7-9, the J gene TRBJ2-5, with 8 bases fitting TRBD2. The V and J ends lost 2 bases and 5 bases, in that order; junction bases with no gene match: 13. The CDR3 totals 17 residues. Germline loops: CDR1 SEHNR, CDR2 FQNEAQ (reference sequence).

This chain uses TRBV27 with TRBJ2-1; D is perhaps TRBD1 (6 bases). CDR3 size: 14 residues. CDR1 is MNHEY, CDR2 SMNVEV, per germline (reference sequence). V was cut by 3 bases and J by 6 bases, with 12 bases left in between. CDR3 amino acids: CASSFSADSNEQFF. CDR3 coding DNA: TGTGCCAGCAGTTTTTCCGCGGACAGCAATGAGCAGTTCTTC.

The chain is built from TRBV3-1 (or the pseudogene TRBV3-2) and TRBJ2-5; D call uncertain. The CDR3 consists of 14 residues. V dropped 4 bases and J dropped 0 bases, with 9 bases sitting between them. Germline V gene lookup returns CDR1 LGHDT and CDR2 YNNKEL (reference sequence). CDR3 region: CASSPTTYQETQYF. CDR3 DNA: TGTGCCAGCAGCCCAACAACGTACCAAGAGACCCAGTACTTC.

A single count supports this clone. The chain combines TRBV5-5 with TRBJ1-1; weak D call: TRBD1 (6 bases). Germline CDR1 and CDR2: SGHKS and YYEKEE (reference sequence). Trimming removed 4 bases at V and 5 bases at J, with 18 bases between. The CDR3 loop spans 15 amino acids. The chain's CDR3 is CASSPRTGLRTEAFF. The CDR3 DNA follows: TGTGCCAGCAGCCCTCGTACAGGGCTTCGGACTGAAGCTTTCTTT.

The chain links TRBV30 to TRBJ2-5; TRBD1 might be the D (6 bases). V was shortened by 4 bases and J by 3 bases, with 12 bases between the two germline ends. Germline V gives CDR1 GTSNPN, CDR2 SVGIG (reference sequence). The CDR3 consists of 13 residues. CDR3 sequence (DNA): TGTGCCTGGATAGGGGGAATAGAAGAGACCCAGTACTTC. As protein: CAWIGGIEETQYF. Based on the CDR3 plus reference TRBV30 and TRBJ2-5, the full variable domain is SQTIHQWPATLVQPVGSPLSLECTVEGTSNPNLYWYRQAAGRGLQLLFYSVGIGQISSEVPQNLSASRPQDRQFILSSKKLLLSDSGFYLCAWIGGIEETQYFGPGTRLLVL.